This T cell receptor (beta chain) derives from a study of tumor-infiltrating lymphocytes in primary liver carcinoma. The study co-extracted DNA and RNA from about 21-30 mg of unsorted bulk tissue. Sampling targeted five separate regions of each tumor, which included the tumor centre. Synthesis of TCR beta cDNA was carried out from around 540 ng total RNA with a constant-region primer. ARM-PCR, slightly modified, supplied the TCR beta libraries through three nested multiplex PCR rounds. Both of the initial two PCR rounds ran for approximately 11 cycles and employed TRBV1-TRBV30 forward primers alongside a C-beta reverse primer. TCRdb called the multiplex PCR reads again in MiXCR, with one record for every CDR3 protein. Of about 21,000 distinct CDR3 sequences in the sample, 75% to 80% are singletons; the top ten hold almost 40%. CDR1 and CDR2 from the germline V gene are SGHAT and FQDESV (reference sequence). The CDR3 is 15 amino acids. Trimming cost V 5 bases and J 9 bases, with 20 bases left between them.

The chain joins TRBV11-1 to TRBJ2-1; no definite D call. Material for sequencing was liver tumor tissue from sampling region 1. Subset meaning: tumor region T1, superior pole. The sequence was collected from a woman aged 25 to 39 with primary liver carcinoma and hepatitis B virus infection. CDR3 amino acids: CASSRRLASYTEQFF. The CDR3 DNA follows: TGTGCCAGCAGCCGGAGACTGGCCTCCTATACTGAGCAGTTCTTC.